One sample yielded the 32 T cell receptor beta chains listed below, sequenced in a study of kidney transplant recipient with SARS-CoV-2 infection. TCRdb analysed the reads with MiXCR anew, one entry per CDR3 protein. The sample includes fewer than 250,000 distinct CDR3 sequences, about 28% seen only once; the top ten take 6% to 8.5%. The sample consisted of a blood sample, taken at baseline and on day 111 from a kidney transplant recipient. The source is a male patient in his thirties who had COVID-19 and was a kidney transplant recipient. Some of the T cells may derive from the graft donor.

This clonotype was observed at least ten times. J is TRBJ1-2 and V is TRBV16; D is unclear. V lost 5 bases and J lost 4, with 23 bases in between. The germline V gene encodes CDR1 KGHSY and CDR2 FQNENV. The CDR3 contains 17 residues. CDR3 amino acids: CASSTLKVVRKTYGYTF. The CDR3 DNA follows: TGTGCCAGCAGCACGTTAAAGGTCGTTAGAAAGACCTATGGCTACACCTTC. The variable domain in full, with the rest retrieved from reference TRBV16 and TRBJ1-2, is GEEVAQTPKHLVRGEGQKAKLYCAPIKGHSYVFWYQQVLKNEFKFLISFQNENVFDETGMPKERFSAKCLPNSPCSLEIQATKLEDSAVYFCASSTLKVVRKTYGYTFGSGTRLTVV.

This clonotype occurred a few times. This chain links TRBV11-1 with TRBJ1-2; D not certain. The V end was cut by 5 bases, the J end by 4 bases, with 23 bases between. The CDR3 is made up of 17 amino acids. In germline, CDR1 is SGHAT, CDR2 FQDESV (reference sequence). CDR3 in DNA: TGTGCCAGCAGCGTGCCACCTAAGGCTGGAAAGACCTATGGCTACACCTTC. The encoded protein is CASSVPPKAGKTYGYTF. The full variable domain, completed using reference TRBV11-1 and TRBJ1-2, is EAEVAQSPRYKITEKSQAVAFWCDPISGHATLYWYRQILGQGPELLVQFQDESVVDDSQLPKDRFSAERLKGVDSTLKIQPAELGDSAMYLCASSVPPKAGKTYGYTFGSGTRLTVV.

Note on this clonotype: One base away lies a much larger clone, so this may be a sequencing read error. The gene calls are TRBV6-2 or TRBV6-3 and TRBJ1-4, with 8 bases aligning to TRBD1. This CDR3 has 13 residues. Trimming cost V 10 bases and J 11 bases; bases outside gene matches: 12. The germline V gene encodes CDR1 MNHEY and CDR2 SVGEGT. CDR3 region: CANSFDRGWKLFF. CDR3 DNA sequence: TGTGCCAACAGCTTCGACAGGGGATGGAAACTGTTTTTT.

At least ten counts were recorded for this clonotype. This sequence joins TRBV5-6 and TRBJ1-5, with D unclear. CDR1 and CDR2 from the germline V gene are SGHDT and YYEEEE. The ends were cut back, 4 bases at V and 0 bases at J, with 11 bases in the middle. The CDR3 sequence is 15 residues long. CDR3 DNA: TGTGCCAGCAGCAAGACCGAATATAGCAATCAGCCCCAGCATTTT. The encoded protein is CASSKTEYSNQPQHF.

To note about this clonotype: A read error is possible here, since a much larger clone lies one base away. The conserved final phenylalanine or tryptophan is absent from the CDR3, which likely points to a read error. The rearrangement uses TRBV7-1 and TRBJ1-2; D unresolved. TRBV7-1 is annotated as an ORF whose role is uncertain. V dropped 4 bases and J dropped 4 bases, with 22 bases sitting between them. This CDR3 has 17 residues. The CDR3 bases are TGTGCCAGCAGCTTAGCGAGTCACGAGGGAAAGACCTATGGCTACACCTCC. Its protein is CASSLASHEGKTYGYTS.

The gene calls are TRBV4-1 and TRBJ2-1; TRBD2 might be the D (7 bases). Trimming cost V 10 bases and J 2 bases, with 24 bases left between them. The CDR3 covers 17 residues. Germline loops: CDR1 MGHRA, CDR2 YSYEKL. Here the CDR3 DNA reads TGCGCCACGGCGAGCGGGATTGGGGGCCTGACCTACAATGAGCAGTTCTTC. It codes for CATASGIGGLTYNEQFF.

Points on this clonotype: Possible read error: a much larger clone is one base away. The chain carries TRBV7-9 and TRBJ1-1, with TRBD1 matching over 8 bases. Germline V gives CDR1 SEHNR, CDR2 FQNEAQ (reference sequence). V shed 7 bases, J shed 4 bases, and the junction held 11 bases outside the gene matches. CDR3 length: 15 residues. The CDR3 coding sequence is TGTGCCAGCAACCCTGCAGGGGGCGCAGTCACTGAAGCTTTCTTT. Protein: CASNPAGGAVTEAFF.

This clonotype was picked up many times. The CDR3 spells CASSRTGTTNYGYTF. CDR3 DNA: TGCGCCAGCAGTCGGACAGGCACTACTAACTATGGCTACACCTTC. The chain carries TRBV4-1 and TRBJ1-2, with 7 bases matching TRBD1. The CDR3 has 15 residues. The V segment lost 6 bases and the J segment 0 bases; nucleotides outside the gene matches: 7. CDR1 MGHRA and CDR2 YSYEKL come from the germline V gene.

Concerning this clonotype itself: A much more abundant neighbour one base away suggests this may be a read error. The chain links TRBV11-3 to TRBJ1-2; no firm D call. This CDR3 is built from 17 residues. Per germline, CDR1 SGHNT and CDR2 YENEEA. CDR3 DNA sequence: TGTGCCGGCAGCAATGCTAGCGATCTCGGAAAGACCTATGGCTACACCTTC. This encodes CAGSNASDLGKTYGYTF.

The table lists this clonotype with many counts. The rearrangement joins TRBV6-5 to TRBJ1-2, with TRBD1 matching 8 bases. CDR1 is MNHEY and CDR2 is SVGAGI in the germline V gene. The CDR3 spans 14 residues. After removal of 2 bases from V and 3 bases from J, the junction contained 2 bases not matched to a gene. The CDR3 DNA reads TGTGCCAGCAGTTACGGCAGGGGGCACTATGGCTACACCTTC. It is translated as CASSYGRGHYGYTF.

This clonotype was detected ten times or more. This chain connects TRBV27 to TRBJ2-7, with D possibly being TRBD2 (6 bases). This CDR3 has 16 amino acids. V shed 6 bases and J shed 3 bases, with 21 bases lying between them. From germline, CDR1 is MNHEY and CDR2 SMNVEV (reference sequence). This chain's CDR3 is CASSSIAVGSGYEQYF. In DNA, the CDR3 is TGTGCCAGCAGCTCAATAGCGGTAGGGAGTGGCTACGAGCAGTACTTC.

Turning to this clonotype: One base away lies a much larger clone, so this may be a sequencing read error. The chain couples TRBV20-1 to TRBJ2-4; 9 nucleotides agree with TRBD1. The DNA matches TRBJ2-7 better at its end, which makes the J call doubtful. Germline assignment: CDR1 DFQATT and CDR2 SNEGSKA (reference sequence). CDR3 length: 13 residues. CDR3 DNA sequence: TGCAGTGCAAACAGGGGGCCTTCCTGCGAGCAGTACTTC. It is translated as CSANRGPSCEQYF.

The chain recombines TRBV8-2 with TRBJ1-2. TRBV8-2 is a known pseudogene. The CDR3 runs 16 residues. CDR3 amino acids: CGSNTSDSRKTYGYTF. The CDR3 DNA reads as TGTGGCAGTAACACGTCTGATAGCCGAAAGACCTATGGCTACACCTTC.

Concerning this clonotype itself: A much larger clone is a single base away; this may be a read error. V usage is TRBV12-3 or TRBV12-4 and J usage is TRBJ2-7; 12 bases are shared with TRBD2. With 5 bases clipped from V and 4 bases from J, the junction kept 9 bases outside the gene matches. This CDR3 has 16 residues. The CDR3 DNA reads as TGTGCCAGCAGTGAACTAGCGGGAGGACCTCGGTACGAGCAGTACTTC. This gives the protein CASSELAGGPRYEQYF.

This clonotype was seen at least ten times. This chain connects TRBV25-1 to TRBJ1-2; D remains unclear. The germline CDR1 and CDR2 sequences are MGHDK and SYGVNS. The CDR3 loop spans 17 amino acids. Trimming stripped 5 bases from V and 4 bases from J, with 23 bases between. The CDR3 nucleotides are TGTGCCAGCAGTAGAGGACGAGAACTGGGAAAGACCTATGGCTACACCTTC. Protein product: CASSRGRELGKTYGYTF.

As concerns this clonotype: This may come from a read error, since a much larger clone is one base off. The chain recombines TRBV5-1 with TRBJ2-2; D possibly corresponds to TRBD2 (5 bases). The germline CDR1 and CDR2 sequences are SGHRS and YFSETQ. With 5 bases removed from V and 6 bases from J, the gap between germline ends came to 14 bases. This CDR3 is built from 14 residues. This CDR3 is CASRGWRISGELFF. DNA of the CDR3: TGCGCCAGCAGGGGGTGGAGGATTTCCGGGGAGCTGTTTTTT.

This clonotype was counted many times. This chain uses TRBV8-2 with TRBJ1-2. TRBV8-2 is a pseudogene locus. This CDR3 is 16 amino acids long. Here the CDR3 reads CGSINSDSRKTYGYTF. The DNA for the CDR3 is TGTGGCAGTATCAACTCTGATAGCCGAAAGACCTATGGCTACACCTTC.

Worth noting for this clonotype: Just one base apart from a much larger clone, this may be a read error. This chain joins TRBV7-2 and TRBJ1-1; TRBD1 is a possible D gene (6 bases). Germline CDR1 and CDR2: SGHTA and FQGNSA. The CDR3 sequence is 14 residues long. V lost 5 bases and J 6 bases, leaving 16 bases between the germline ends. The CDR3 region is CASSRQQGSAEAFF. For the CDR3, the DNA is TGTGCCAGCAGCCGGCAACAGGGAAGCGCTGAAGCTTTCTTT. Supplemented by reference TRBV7-2 and TRBJ1-1, the full variable domain reads GAGVSQSPSNKVTEKGKDVELRCDPISGHTALYWYRQSLGQGLEFLIYFQGNSAPDKSGLPSDRFSAERTGGSVSTLTIQRTQQEDSAVYLCASSRQQGSAEAFFGQGTRLTVV.

This clonotype showed up just a few times. With a much larger clone just one base away, this may be a read error. In this CDR3 the conserved last residue, phenylalanine or tryptophan, is missing, so a read error is likely. The rearrangement links TRBV4-1 to TRBJ2-5; 7 bases line up with TRBD1. The J call is doubtful: the DNA matches TRBJ2-7 better. CDR3 length equals 13 residues. CDR1 and CDR2 (germline): MGHRA, YSYEKL. The chain's CDR3 is CASSQVGTAEQYL. CDR3 bases: TGCGCCAGCAGCCAAGTAGGGACAGCCGAGCAGTACCTC.

In its sample, this clonotype was seen many times. This sequence joins TRBV10-1 and TRBJ1-2; the D is unclear. This CDR3 has 17 residues. Germline CDR1 WNHNN, CDR2 SYGVQD (reference sequence). V was cut by 5 bases and J by 4 bases, with 23 bases left in between. CDR3 region: CASSNTIRSRKTYGYTF. CDR3 in DNA: TGCGCCAGCAGTAACACTATAAGATCGCGAAAGACCTATGGCTACACCTTC.

As regards this clonotype: One base away lies a much larger clone, so this may be a sequencing read error. As the CDR3 is not closed by the conserved phenylalanine or tryptophan, this likely results from a read error. The J gene is TRBJ1-2, the V gene TRBV6-1; D ambiguous. CDR1 and CDR2 (germline): MNHNS, SASEGT. CDR3 length: 17 residues. The V end was cut by 5 bases, the J end by 4 bases, with 23 bases between. The CDR3: CASSLIIGGRKTYGYTS. In DNA, the CDR3 is TGTGCCAGCAGTCTTATTATAGGTGGGAGAAAGACCTATGGCTACACCTCC.

This clonotype came up many times. V is TRBV3-1 and J is TRBJ2-2; 12 nucleotides agree with TRBD2. Germline CDR1 is LGHDT and CDR2 is YNNKEL (reference sequence). The CDR3 covers 15 residues. With 3 bases clipped from V and 4 bases from J, the junction kept 0 bases outside the gene matches. The CDR3 loop is CASSQTSGGTGELFF. For the CDR3, the DNA is TGTGCCAGCAGCCAGACTAGCGGGGGCACCGGGGAGCTGTTTTTT.

This clonotype was found many times. The chain uses TRBV10-2 and TRBJ1-2, with unresolved D. Germline CDR1 reads WSHSY; CDR2 reads SAAADI. This CDR3 region has 17 residues. The V and J ends lost 5 bases and 4 bases respectively, with 23 bases between them. The CDR3 DNA follows: TGCGCCAGCAGTCCGGATATCACTTCTAGAAAGACCTATGGCTACACCTTC. As protein: CASSPDITSRKTYGYTF.

CDR3 DNA: TGTGCCAGCAGCCGCCCGGGACAGAACGAAAAACTGTTTTTT. Its protein product is CASSRPGQNEKLFF. The gene calls are TRBV3-1 and TRBJ1-4, with TRBD1 matching 7 bases. In germline, CDR1 is LGHDT, CDR2 YNNKEL (reference sequence). Losses at the gene ends were 4 bases for V and 8 bases for J; bases not matched to a gene: 7. The CDR3 loop spans 14 amino acids.

Concerning this clonotype: At one end the junction does not follow the germline gene, possibly because of a read error. The chain recombines TRBV9 with TRBJ2-1; 7 bases match TRBD1. Germline CDR1 and CDR2: SGDLS and YYNGEE. This CDR3 is built from 17 residues. The DNA of the CDR3 is TGTGCCGGCAGCTTCAGTAACAGGGGAGCGTCCTACAATGAGCAGTTCTTC. This codes for CAGSFSNRGASYNEQFF.

This clonotype was recorded many times. This chain links TRBV7-6 with TRBJ2-2; 10 bases fit TRBD2. The CDR3 spans 15 residues. Germline-derived CDR1 and CDR2 are SGHVS and FNYEAQ. V lost 5 bases to trimming and J lost 4 bases; unmatched junction nucleotides: 4. The CDR3 region is CASSRTSGTTGELFF. For the CDR3, the DNA is TGTGCCAGCAGCCGGACTAGCGGAACCACCGGGGAGCTGTTTTTT.

Details on this clonotype: Just one base apart from a much larger clone, this may be a read error. This chain uses TRBV6-5 with TRBJ2-5; 14 bases line up with TRBD2. The assigned J gene may be wrong: the sequence end matches TRBJ2-7 better. CDR3 length equals 17 residues. In germline, CDR1 is MNHEY, CDR2 SVGAGI. The CDR3 DNA is TGTGCCAGCAGCCGAGGACTAGCGGGAGGCCCGAGCTACGAGCAGTACTTC. Translation gives CASSRGLAGGPSYEQYF.

At least ten counts were recorded for this clonotype. The chain couples TRBV4-1 to TRBJ1-5; no clear D gene. The CDR3 totals 17 residues. Trimming removed 1 base from V and 0 bases from J, with 13 bases in between. The germline V gene encodes CDR1 MGHRA and CDR2 YSYEKL. The CDR3 sequence: CASSQVGGVTSNQPQHF. CDR3 coding DNA: TGCGCCAGCAGCCAAGTAGGTGGGGTTACTAGCAATCAGCCCCAGCATTTT.

This clonotype occurred many times. This sequence joins TRBV20-1 and TRBJ2-5; TRBD2 might be the D (5 bases). V dropped 1 base and J dropped 5 bases, with 11 bases sitting between them. The CDR3 is 13 amino acids. Germline-derived CDR1 and CDR2 are DFQATT and SNEGSKA (reference sequence). The CDR3 sequence: CSARVVRGETQYF. CDR3 DNA: TGCAGTGCTAGAGTGGTTAGAGGGGAGACCCAGTACTTC.

This clonotype was counted many times. The V and J genes are TRBV29-1 and TRBJ2-7; TRBD2 agrees at 13 bases. The germline CDR1 and CDR2 sequences are SQVTM and ANQGSEA. CDR3 length equals 15 residues. The trim removed 5 bases at V and 2 bases at J, leaving 6 bases unmatched. The DNA of the CDR3 is TGCAGCGTTAAAATTGGACTAGCGGGAGCCTACGAGCAGTACTTC. Protein product: CSVKIGLAGAYEQYF.

Notes on this clonotype: A much larger clone is a single base away; this may be a read error. The genes are TRBV14 and TRBJ1-4; D is undetermined. The CDR3 sequence is 13 residues long. CDR1 SGHDN and CDR2 FVKESK come from the germline V gene. CDR3 nucleotides: TGTGCCAGCAGCCAAGATCTTAGTGAAAAACTGCTTTTT. Protein sequence: CASSQDLSEKLLF.

This clonotype was counted at least ten times. The rearrangement links TRBV7-8 to TRBJ2-7; no reliable D call. Germline CDR1 SGHVS, CDR2 FQNEAQ. This CDR3 region has 13 residues. The V gene lost 3 bases and the J gene lost 0 bases, with 6 bases spanning the gap. The CDR3 protein is CASSFRFSYEQYF. CDR3 DNA sequence: TGTGCCAGCAGCTTCAGGTTCTCCTACGAGCAGTACTTC.